This TCR beta chain came from a study of identical twins. The CDR3 loop spans 12 amino acids. Germline assignment: CDR1 SGHTA and CDR2 FQGNSA. The V and J ends lost 0 bases and 5 bases respectively, with 4 bases between them. TCRdb redid the calling of the 5' RACE reads with MiXCR, one entry per CDR3 protein. This repertoire shows fewer than 650,000 distinct CDR3 sequences, nearly 10% found once; its top ten account for roughly 3.2%. This clonotype was observed many times. These same records also appear under a second study, on yellow fever vaccine responses in identical twins.

Sequencing was performed on PBMCs. This chain connects TRBV7-2 to TRBJ2-5; D is uncertain. This receptor was identified in a woman aged 18 to 35 in good health. The CDR3 region is CASSLATETQYF. The CDR3 DNA reads as TGTGCCAGCAGCTTAGCCACGGAGACCCAGTACTTC. The full variable domain, rest sourced from reference TRBV7-2 and TRBJ2-5, is GAGVSQSPSNKVTEKGKDVELRCDPISGHTALYWYRQSLGQGLEFLIYFQGNSAPDKSGLPSDRFSAERTGGSVSTLTIQRTQQEDSAVYLCASSLATETQYFGPGTRLLVL.